The T cell receptor beta chain described here comes from a study of graft-versus-host responses after intestinal transplantation. Study details: All recipients were transplanted with multivisceral, liver-intestinal, or isolated intestinal grafts. Recipients uniformly received anti-thymocyte globulin induction, followed by tacrolimus and steroids for about three years. Study conclusions and caveats: The recipient marrow held GvH clones, and some of them showed up first in ileum or blood.

Note on this clone: Its target is unknown.

Sequencing used immunoSEQ multiplex PCR; TCRdb keeps in-frame clones, though not all of them. This sample carries some 100,000 clones, 85% to 95% of them seen once, and the ten largest clones take roughly 0.069%. The source was unstimulated CD8+ T cells sorted from spleen or lymph node cells, collected before transplant. The TCR sequence derives from a human donor who was the organ donor for an intestinal transplant.

CDR3 sequence reads: CASSVEQGGTEAFF. The CDR3 bases are TGTGCCAGCAGCGTAGAACAGGGCGGCACTGAAGCTTTCTTT. The genes are TRBV9 and TRBJ1-1; possibly TRBD1 for D (6 bases). Per germline, CDR1 SGDLS and CDR2 YYNGEE. There are 14 residues in the CDR3. The V end was cut by 0 bases, the J end by 4 bases, with 10 bases between.